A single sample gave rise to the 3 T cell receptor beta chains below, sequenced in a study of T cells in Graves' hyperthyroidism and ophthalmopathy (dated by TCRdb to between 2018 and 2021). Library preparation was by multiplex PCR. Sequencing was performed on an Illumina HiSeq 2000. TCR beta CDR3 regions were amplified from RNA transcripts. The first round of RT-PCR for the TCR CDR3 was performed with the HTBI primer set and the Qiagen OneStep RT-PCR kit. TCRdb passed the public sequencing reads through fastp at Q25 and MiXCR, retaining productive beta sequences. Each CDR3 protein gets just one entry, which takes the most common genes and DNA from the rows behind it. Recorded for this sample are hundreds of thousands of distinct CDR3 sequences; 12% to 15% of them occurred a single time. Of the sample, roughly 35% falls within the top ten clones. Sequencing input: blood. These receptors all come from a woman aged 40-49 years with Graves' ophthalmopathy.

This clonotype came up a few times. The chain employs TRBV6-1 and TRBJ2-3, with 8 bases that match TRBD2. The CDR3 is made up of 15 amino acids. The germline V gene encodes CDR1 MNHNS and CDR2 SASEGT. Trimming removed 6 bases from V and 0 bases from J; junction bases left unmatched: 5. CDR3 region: CASSQLAASTDTQYF. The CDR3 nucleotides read TGTGCCAGCAGCCAACTAGCGGCTAGCACAGATACGCAGTATTTT.

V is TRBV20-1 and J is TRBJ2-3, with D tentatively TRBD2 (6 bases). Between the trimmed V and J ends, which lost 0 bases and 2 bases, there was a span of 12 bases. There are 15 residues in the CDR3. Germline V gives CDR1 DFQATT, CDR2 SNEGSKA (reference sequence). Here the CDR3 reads CSARDSAGVTDTQYF. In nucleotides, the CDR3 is TGCAGTGCTAGAGATTCAGCGGGCGTCACAGATACGCAGTATTTT.

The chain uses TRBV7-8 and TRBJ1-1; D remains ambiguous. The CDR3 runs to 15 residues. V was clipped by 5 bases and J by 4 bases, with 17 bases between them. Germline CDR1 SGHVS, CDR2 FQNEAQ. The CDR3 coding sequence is TGTGCCAGCAGCCAAGGAGGCAGCCTTTTCACTGAAGCTTTCTTT. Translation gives CASSQGGSLFTEAFF.